The text below deals with one T cell receptor (beta chain). Its specific antigen is unknown. No qualities accompany the bases; no much larger clone lies one base away. To estimate absolute template abundance from read counts, synthetic TCR analog templates were spiked into each PCR. The immunoSEQ assay used bias-controlled V and J gene primers to amplify TCRbeta CDR3 regions from genomic DNA. Sequencing of rearranged TCRbeta segments was done at approximately 20X coverage. Regarding the original processing steps: Clustering was used to correct sequencing errors, and CDR3s were annotated against IMGT to assign V, D and J genes. Downstream analyses used only productive TCRbeta rearrangements and left out out-of-frame or stop-codon sequences. To compute clonality, Shannon entropy was normalized by the log of the number of unique productive sequences and then subtracted from one. Fisher's exact test with Benjamini-Hochberg correction, at a threshold of adjusted p below 0.01, was used to find clones that differed between time points or between blood and tumor. Sourced from immuneACCESS, this table was stored by TCRdb with only in-frame sequences that have V and J called. A share of the clones is absent; for the studies checked, an unresolved V gene accounts for under half, and the remainder has no known explanation. V, J and clone size are those of that table, while D and trimming were read from the DNA. Present in this sample are 70,000 to 80,000 clones, over 80% of which were seen just once. The leading ten clones occupy more than 6.5% of the sample.

The sample belongs to a study of PD-L1 blockade in urothelial cancer listed by TCRdb under 2017. Concerning the study at large: All patients started therapy around 2014 and received atezolizumab 1,200 mg intravenously every 3 weeks. About 85% of the roughly 29 patients were males with bladder-origin urothelial cancer, and about 65% of the 29 reported a prior smoking history. An ECOG performance status of 0 or 1 was recorded for the patients, and 0 to 3 prior chemotherapy regimens had been received by the patients. Blood samples were analyzed at two time points: 3 weeks after treatment start (second dose) and 6 weeks after treatment start. Blood samples gave a median of approximately 150,000 T cells and 77,000 or so unique TCRs, with a median clonality of roughly 0.081. The study was an exploratory multi-omic analysis of somatic, immune and clinical correlates of response to PD-L1 blockade with atezolizumab in urothelial cancer. Pretreatment tumor samples, along with matched peripheral blood serially collected before and after atezolizumab treatment, were subjected to TCR sequencing. Durable clinical benefit meant progression-free survival longer than 6 months, and TCR features were also tested against progression-free and overall survival. Whole exome sequencing and RNA sequencing of pretreatment tumors were performed alongside TCR sequencing in the same patients. Several patients reached durable clinical benefit, while about 19 patients did not. Pretreatment blood TCR-seq was available for about 30 patients, at least one posttreatment blood collection was obtained for some 25 patients, and tumor TCR-seq was available for some 25 patients.

There are 16 amino acids in the CDR3, from cysteine to phenylalanine inclusive. The only DNA kept is the CDR3, 48 bases in frame from the first base. The junction carries 14 bases between V and J, which are trimmed by 5 bases and 1 base respectively. The germline V gene (reference sequence) supplies CDR1 MNHEY and CDR2 SMNVEV. Overall results and qualifications from the work: Improved progression-free and overall survival was found to be associated with pretreatment peripheral blood TCR clonality below the median. Patients with durable benefit showed greater expansion of tumor-associated TCR clones in peripheral blood 3 weeks after starting treatment (n of about 20, p = 0.022). Because the sample size was small (n of about 30) and many of the analyses were exploratory, the results are meant to be hypothesis-generating.

The time point label on this specimen signifies: pretreatment peripheral blood. A cohort of approximately 30 patients with locally advanced or metastatic urothelial carcinoma, treated at Memorial Sloan Kettering on a trial protocol, was included. Peripheral blood mononuclear cells were collected from each patient pretreatment and during treatment, giving between 1 and 8 total time points per patient. The Qiagen DNeasy Blood extraction kit was used to purify genomic DNA from total PBMCs and tumor samples. PBMCs were collected pretreatment and during treatment, and were isolated and stored as previously described.

The sequence links TRBV27 to TRBJ2-2; perhaps TRBD2 is the D gene, with 6 bases matching. The sequence was collected from a middle-aged man with urothelial cancer. Here the sequenced sample was PBMCs, taken around atezolizumab (anti-PD-L1) treatment. The bases are TGTGCCAGCAGTCCTCCCGGGACTGGGAACACCGGGGAGCTGTTTTTT. Its amino acids are CASSPPGTGNTGELFF.